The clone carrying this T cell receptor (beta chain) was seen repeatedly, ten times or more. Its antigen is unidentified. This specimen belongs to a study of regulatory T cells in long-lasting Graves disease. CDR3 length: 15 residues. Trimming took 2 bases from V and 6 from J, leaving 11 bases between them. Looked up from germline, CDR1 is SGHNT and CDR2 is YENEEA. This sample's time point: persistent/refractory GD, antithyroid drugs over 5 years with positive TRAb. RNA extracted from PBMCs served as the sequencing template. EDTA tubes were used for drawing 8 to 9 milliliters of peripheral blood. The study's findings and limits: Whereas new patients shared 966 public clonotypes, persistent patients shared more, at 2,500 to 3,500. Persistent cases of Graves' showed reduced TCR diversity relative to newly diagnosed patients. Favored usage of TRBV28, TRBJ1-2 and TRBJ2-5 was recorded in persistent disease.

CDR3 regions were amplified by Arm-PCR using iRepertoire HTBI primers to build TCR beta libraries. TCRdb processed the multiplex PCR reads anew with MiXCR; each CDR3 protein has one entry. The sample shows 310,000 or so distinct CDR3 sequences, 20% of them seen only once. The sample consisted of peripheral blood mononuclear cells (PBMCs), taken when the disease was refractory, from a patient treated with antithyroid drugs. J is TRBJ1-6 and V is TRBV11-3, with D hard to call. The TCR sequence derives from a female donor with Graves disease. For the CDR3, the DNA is TGTGCCAGCAGCTTATCCGATCCCGGTAATTCACCCCTCCACTTT. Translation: CASSLSDPGNSPLHF.